This record looks at one T cell receptor (beta chain) sequence and its context. This table comes from immunoSEQ multiplex PCR, and its TCRdb copy is limited to in-frame clones, with some not included. Among some 30,000 clones listed, about 90% were seen once. This record belongs to a study of T cell changes during pregnancy in multiple sclerosis. The sample was peripheral blood, taken in the first trimester of pregnancy. The source is a female donor in good health, enrolled as a control in a pregnancy study.

The CDR3 nucleotides are TGTGCCAGCAGCGGAGAGAAGAGGTTTAGGGGGAATGAGCAGTTCTTC. Translation: CASSGEKRFRGNEQFF. The chain employs TRBV7-8 and TRBJ2-1; D possibly corresponds to TRBD1 (6 bases). The CDR3 loop spans 16 amino acids. Germline V gene data show CDR1 as SGHVS and CDR2 as FQNEAQ. Trimming pared 5 bases from V and 7 bases from J, leaving 21 bases between.